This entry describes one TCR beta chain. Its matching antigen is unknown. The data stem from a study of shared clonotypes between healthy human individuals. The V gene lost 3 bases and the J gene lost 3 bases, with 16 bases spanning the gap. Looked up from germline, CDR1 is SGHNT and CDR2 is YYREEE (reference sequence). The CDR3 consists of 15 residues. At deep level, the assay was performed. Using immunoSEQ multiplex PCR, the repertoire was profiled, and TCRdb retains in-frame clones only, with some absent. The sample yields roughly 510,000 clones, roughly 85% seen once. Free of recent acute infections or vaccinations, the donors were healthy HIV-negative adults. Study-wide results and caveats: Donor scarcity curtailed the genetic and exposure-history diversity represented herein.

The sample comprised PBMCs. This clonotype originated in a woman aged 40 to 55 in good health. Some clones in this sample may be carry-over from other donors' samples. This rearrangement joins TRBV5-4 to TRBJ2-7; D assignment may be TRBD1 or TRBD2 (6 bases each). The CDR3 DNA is TGTGCCAGCAGCTCCGGGGGCAGTATGAACTACGAGCAGTACTTC. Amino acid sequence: CASSSGGSMNYEQYF.